This section outlines one T cell receptor beta chain sequence together with its context. Sequencing was performed with immunoSEQ multiplex PCR; in TCRdb, only in-frame clones are kept and a portion is missing. The repertoire includes approximately 730,000 clones, 70% to 90% of them detected once, and 0.0095% to 0.011% sits in the top ten. This entry is derived from a study of shared T cell receptors in the human thymus. This CDR3 region has 16 residues. In germline, CDR1 is SGHAT, CDR2 FQNNGV. Deletions cut 5 bases from V and 0 bases from J, with 16 bases between. The data also belong to a second study, concerning human thymus T cells. That report notes: The study used thymus tissue resected during corrective heart surgery.

Specimen: thymocytes. This rearrangement joins TRBV11-2 to TRBJ1-1, with D possibly matching TRBD1 (6 bases). The receptor's source is a girl less than two years old with a congenital heart defect. The DNA of the CDR3 is TGTGCCAGCAGCACCCACAGGGAACCCATGAACACTGAAGCTTTCTTT. Translated, it gives CASSTHREPMNTEAFF.